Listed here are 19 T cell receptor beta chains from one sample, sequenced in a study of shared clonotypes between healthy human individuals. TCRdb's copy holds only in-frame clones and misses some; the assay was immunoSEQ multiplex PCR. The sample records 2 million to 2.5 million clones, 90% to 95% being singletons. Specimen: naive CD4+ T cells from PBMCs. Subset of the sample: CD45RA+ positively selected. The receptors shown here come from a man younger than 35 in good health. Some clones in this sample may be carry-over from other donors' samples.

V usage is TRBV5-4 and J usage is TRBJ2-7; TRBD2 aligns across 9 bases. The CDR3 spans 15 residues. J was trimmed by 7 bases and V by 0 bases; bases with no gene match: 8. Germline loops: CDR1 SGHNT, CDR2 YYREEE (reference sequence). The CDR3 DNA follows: TGTGCCAGCAGCTTGGCCGGGACTAGCTCGTGGGAGCAGTACTTC. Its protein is CASSLAGTSSWEQYF.

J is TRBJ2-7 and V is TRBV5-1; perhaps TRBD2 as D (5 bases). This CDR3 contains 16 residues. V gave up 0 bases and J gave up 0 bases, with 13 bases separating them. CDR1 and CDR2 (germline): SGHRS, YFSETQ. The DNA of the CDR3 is TGCGCCAGCAGCTTGGGGGCTAGCCTTCACTCCTACGAGCAGTACTTC. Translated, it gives CASSLGASLHSYEQYF.

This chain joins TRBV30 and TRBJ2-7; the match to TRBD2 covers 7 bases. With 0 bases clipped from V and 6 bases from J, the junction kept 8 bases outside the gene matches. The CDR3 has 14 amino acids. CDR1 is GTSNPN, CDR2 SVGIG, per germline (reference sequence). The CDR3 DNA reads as TGTGCCTGGAGTGTCAAAGCGGGAACACGCGAGCAGTACTTC. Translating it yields CAWSVKAGTREQYF.

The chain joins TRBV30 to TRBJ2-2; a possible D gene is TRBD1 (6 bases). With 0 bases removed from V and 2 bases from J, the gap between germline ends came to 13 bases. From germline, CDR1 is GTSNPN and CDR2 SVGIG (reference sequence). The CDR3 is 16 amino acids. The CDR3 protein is CAWSVPGQVNTGELFF. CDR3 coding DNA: TGTGCCTGGAGTGTACCGGGACAAGTAAACACCGGGGAGCTGTTTTTT.

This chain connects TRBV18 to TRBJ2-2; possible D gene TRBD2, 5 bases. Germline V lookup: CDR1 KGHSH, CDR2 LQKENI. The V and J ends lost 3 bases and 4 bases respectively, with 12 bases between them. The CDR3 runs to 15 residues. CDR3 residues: CASSPGLPSTGELFF. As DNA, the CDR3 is TGTGCCAGCTCACCCGGACTGCCGTCCACCGGGGAGCTGTTTTTT.

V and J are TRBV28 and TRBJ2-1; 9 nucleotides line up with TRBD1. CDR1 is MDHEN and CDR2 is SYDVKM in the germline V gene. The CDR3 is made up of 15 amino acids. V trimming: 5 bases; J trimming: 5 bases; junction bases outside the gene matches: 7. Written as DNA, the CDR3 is TGTGCCAGCAGTATGGGGACAGGGTGGAACAATGAGCAGTTCTTC. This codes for CASSMGTGWNNEQFF.

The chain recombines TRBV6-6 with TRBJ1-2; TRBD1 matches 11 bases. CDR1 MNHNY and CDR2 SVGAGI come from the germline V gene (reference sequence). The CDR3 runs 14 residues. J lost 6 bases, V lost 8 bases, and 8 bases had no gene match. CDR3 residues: CASEIGQGANGYTF. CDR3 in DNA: TGTGCCAGCGAGATCGGACAGGGGGCGAATGGCTACACCTTC.

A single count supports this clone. The CDR3 nucleotides read TGCGCCAGCAGGAGGGGGTTGAACACTGAAGCTTTCTTT. Protein product: CASRRGLNTEAFF. The rearrangement links TRBV5-1 to TRBJ1-1; maybe TRBD1 (6 bases). The CDR3 extends over 13 amino acids. Per germline, CDR1 SGHRS and CDR2 YFSETQ. The ends were cut back, 5 bases at V and 0 bases at J, with 8 bases in the middle. The full variable domain, rest sourced from reference TRBV5-1 and TRBJ1-1, is KAGVTQTPRYLIKTRGQQVTLSCSPISGHRSVSWYQQTPGQGLQFLFEYFSETQRNKGNFPGRFSGRQFSNSRSEMNVSTLELGDSALYLCASRRGLNTEAFFGQGTRLTVV.

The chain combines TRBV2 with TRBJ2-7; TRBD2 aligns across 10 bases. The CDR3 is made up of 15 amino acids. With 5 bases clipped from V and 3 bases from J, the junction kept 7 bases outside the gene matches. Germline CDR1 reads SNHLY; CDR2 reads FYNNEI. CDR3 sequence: CASSRTSGSHYEQYF. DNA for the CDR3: TGTGCCAGCAGTAGGACTAGCGGAAGCCACTACGAGCAGTACTTC.

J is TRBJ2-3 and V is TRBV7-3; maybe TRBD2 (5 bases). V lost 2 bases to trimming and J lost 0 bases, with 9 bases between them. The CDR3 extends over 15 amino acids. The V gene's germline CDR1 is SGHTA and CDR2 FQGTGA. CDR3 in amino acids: CASSLQSGSTDTQYF. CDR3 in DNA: TGTGCCAGCAGCTTACAAAGCGGAAGCACAGATACGCAGTATTTT.

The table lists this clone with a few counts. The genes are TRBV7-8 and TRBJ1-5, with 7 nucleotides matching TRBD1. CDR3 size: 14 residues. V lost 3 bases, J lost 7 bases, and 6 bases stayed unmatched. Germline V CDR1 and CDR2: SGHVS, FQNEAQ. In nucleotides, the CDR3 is TGTGCCAGCAGCTTGACAGGGTCAGGACAGCCCCAGCATTTT. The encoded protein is CASSLTGSGQPQHF.

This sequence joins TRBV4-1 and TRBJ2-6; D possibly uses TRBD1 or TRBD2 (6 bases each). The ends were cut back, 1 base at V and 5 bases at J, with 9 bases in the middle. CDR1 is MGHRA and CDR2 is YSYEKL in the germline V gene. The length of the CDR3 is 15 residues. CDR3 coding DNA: TGCGCCAGCAGCCAAGGGGGGGCCTGGGCCAACGTCCTGACTTTC. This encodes CASSQGGAWANVLTF.

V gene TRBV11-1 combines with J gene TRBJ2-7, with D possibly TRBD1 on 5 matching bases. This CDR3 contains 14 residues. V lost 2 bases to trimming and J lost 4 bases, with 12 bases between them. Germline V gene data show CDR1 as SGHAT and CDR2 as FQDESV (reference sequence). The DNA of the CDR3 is TGTGCCAGCAGCTTATCAGGGAAAAGTTACGAGCAGTACTTC. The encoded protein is CASSLSGKSYEQYF.

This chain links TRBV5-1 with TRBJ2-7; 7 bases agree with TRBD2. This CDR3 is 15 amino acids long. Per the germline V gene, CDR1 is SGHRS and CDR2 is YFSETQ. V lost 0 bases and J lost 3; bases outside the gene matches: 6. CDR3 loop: CASSLDGTNLYEQYF. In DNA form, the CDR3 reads TGCGCCAGCAGCTTGGACGGGACTAACCTCTACGAGCAGTACTTC.

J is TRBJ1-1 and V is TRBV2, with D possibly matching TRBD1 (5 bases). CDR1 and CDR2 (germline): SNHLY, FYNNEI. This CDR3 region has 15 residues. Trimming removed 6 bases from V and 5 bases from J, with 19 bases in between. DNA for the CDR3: TGTGCCAGCAGGAGGTCAGCGAGGGGCGGGACTGAAGCTTTCTTT. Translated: CASRRSARGGTEAFF.

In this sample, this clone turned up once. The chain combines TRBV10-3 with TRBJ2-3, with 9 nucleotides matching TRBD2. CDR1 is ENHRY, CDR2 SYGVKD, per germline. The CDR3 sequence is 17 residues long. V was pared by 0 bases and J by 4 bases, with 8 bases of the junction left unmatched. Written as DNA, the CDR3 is TGTGCCATCAGTGAGTCGGGGGCGGGAGGGGGCCCAGATACGCAGTATTTT. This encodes CAISESGAGGGPDTQYF.

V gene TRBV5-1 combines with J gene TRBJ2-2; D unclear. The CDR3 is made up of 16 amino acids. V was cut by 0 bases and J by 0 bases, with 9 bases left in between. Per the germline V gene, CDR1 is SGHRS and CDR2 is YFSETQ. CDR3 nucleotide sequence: TGCGCCAGCAGCTTGGCCTTGACACCGAACACCGGGGAGCTGTTTTTT. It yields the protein CASSLALTPNTGELFF. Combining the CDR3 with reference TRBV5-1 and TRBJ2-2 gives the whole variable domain KAGVTQTPRYLIKTRGQQVTLSCSPISGHRSVSWYQQTPGQGLQFLFEYFSETQRNKGNFPGRFSGRQFSNSRSEMNVSTLELGDSALYLCASSLALTPNTGELFFGEGSRLTVL.

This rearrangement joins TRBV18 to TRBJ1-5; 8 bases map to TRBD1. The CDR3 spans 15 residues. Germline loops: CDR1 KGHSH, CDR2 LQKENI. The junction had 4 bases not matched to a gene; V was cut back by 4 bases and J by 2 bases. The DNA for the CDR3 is TGTGCCAGCTCACGGTCGACAGGGGGCAATCAGCCCCAGCATTTT. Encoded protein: CASSRSTGGNQPQHF.

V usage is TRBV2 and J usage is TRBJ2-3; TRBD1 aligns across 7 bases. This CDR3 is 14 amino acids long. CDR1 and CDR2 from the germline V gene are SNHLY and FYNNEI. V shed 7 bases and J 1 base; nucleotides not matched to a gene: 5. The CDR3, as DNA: TGTGCCAGCACAGACAGGGCACGCACAGATACGCAGTATTTT. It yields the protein CASTDRARTDTQYF.